The 17 T cell receptor beta chains in this list originate from one sample, sequenced in a study of OX40 agonist ivuxolimab in advanced cancers. Profiling relied on immunoSEQ multiplex PCR, and the TCRdb table lists in-frame clones only, not all of them. The sample lists about 62,000 clones; around 80% were seen once. The sample here was CD4+ or CD8+ T cells sorted from blood, taken in a trial of the OX40 agonist ivuxolimab. The receptors originated from an adult with an advanced solid tumor such as melanoma, head and neck, liver or kidney cancer.

This chain joins TRBV18 and TRBJ1-1; D is ambiguous. The CDR3 consists of 14 residues. Germline values: CDR1 KGHSH, CDR2 LQKENI. Trimming pared 1 base from V and 1 base from J, leaving 7 bases between. This chain's CDR3 is CASSPRQENTEAFF. DNA for the CDR3: TGTGCCAGCTCACCACGGCAGGAGAACACTGAAGCTTTCTTT.

The V and J genes are TRBV11-3 and TRBJ2-2, with no clear D. Trimming pared 5 bases from V and 6 bases from J, leaving 19 bases between. The CDR3 is made up of 16 amino acids. Germline CDR1 reads SGHNT; CDR2 reads YENEEA. The CDR3 sequence is CASSPHQLSSPGELFF. CDR3 bases: TGTGCCAGCAGCCCCCACCAGCTTTCATCCCCCGGGGAGCTGTTTTTT.

The rearrangement uses TRBV7-9 and TRBJ2-2; D is unclear. V dropped 6 bases and J dropped 1 base, with 9 bases sitting between them. Germline loops: CDR1 SEHNR, CDR2 FQNEAQ (reference sequence). The CDR3 sequence is 14 residues long. Written as DNA, the CDR3 is TGTGCCAGCAGTCCAACCTTGAACACCGGGGAGCTGTTTTTT. As protein: CASSPTLNTGELFF.

This clone was detected only once. The chain carries TRBV29-1 and TRBJ2-1; 7 bases fit TRBD1. The CDR3 is made up of 14 amino acids. The J segment lost 4 bases and the V segment lost 7 bases, leaving 10 bases of the junction unmatched. The germline V gene encodes CDR1 SQVTM and CDR2 ANQGSEA. CDR3: CSARDSSVYNEQFF. The CDR3 nucleotides read TGCAGCGCCCGGGACAGTTCAGTATACAATGAGCAGTTCTTC.

J is TRBJ2-2 and V is TRBV18, with TRBD1 matching over 8 bases. After removal of 4 bases from V and 5 bases from J, the junction contained 6 bases not matched to a gene. Germline CDR1 reads KGHSH; CDR2 reads LQKENI. The CDR3 is 15 amino acids. CDR3 in DNA: TGTGCCAGCTCACTCGGACAGGGTGAGACCGGGGAGCTGTTTTTT. It codes for CASSLGQGETGELFF.

The chain recombines TRBV27 with TRBJ2-3, with 14 bases identical to TRBD2. Germline V lookup: CDR1 MNHEY, CDR2 SMNVEV (reference sequence). The CDR3 sequence is 19 residues long. V gave up 4 bases and J gave up 3 bases; unmatched junction bases: 12. This chain's CDR3 is CASSSWGLAGVSATDTQYF. The CDR3 coding sequence is TGTGCCAGCAGTTCCTGGGGACTAGCGGGAGTTTCGGCGACAGATACGCAGTATTTT.

V and J are TRBV5-5 and TRBJ2-1; unclear D gene. V lost 5 bases to trimming and J lost 7 bases, with 10 bases between them. In germline, CDR1 is SGHKS, CDR2 YYEKEE (reference sequence). This CDR3 region has 12 residues. The CDR3 DNA reads TGTGCCAGCAGGATCGTCGGTAATGAGCAGTTCTTC. Amino acid sequence: CASRIVGNEQFF.

V is TRBV5-4 and J is TRBJ1-2, with 8 bases lining up with TRBD1. Trimming removed 5 bases from V and 4 bases from J; junction bases left unmatched: 13. The CDR3 sequence is 16 residues long. Germline CDR1 reads SGHNT; CDR2 reads YYREEE (reference sequence). CDR3 residues: CASSPTAGQGGYGYTF. The CDR3 region has the DNA TGTGCCAGCAGTCCCACCGCAGGACAGGGAGGCTATGGCTACACCTTC.

The chain carries TRBV7-9 and TRBJ1-1; 7 nucleotides align to TRBD1. Germline V gives CDR1 SEHNR, CDR2 FQNEAQ (reference sequence). The CDR3 extends over 14 amino acids. Unmatched junction bases numbered 10, after V lost 5 bases and J lost 7 bases. The CDR3 loop is CASSPQTGPLEAFF. CDR3 in DNA: TGTGCCAGCAGCCCCCAGACAGGGCCCCTTGAAGCTTTCTTT.

V is TRBV6-5 and J is TRBJ2-3; D gene ambiguous. Germline loops: CDR1 MNHEY, CDR2 SVGAGI. This CDR3 has 13 residues. The V end was cut by 2 bases, the J end by 8 bases, with 11 bases between. The chain's CDR3 is CASSYPGSGTQYF. CDR3 coding DNA: TGTGCCAGCAGTTACCCAGGCAGTGGTACGCAGTATTTT.

The CDR3 sequence: CASSPGGGPDTQYF. CDR3 DNA: TGTGCCAGCAGCCCCGGTGGAGGGCCAGATACGCAGTATTTT. The chain recombines TRBV7-3 with TRBJ2-3, with D possibly being TRBD2 (6 bases). Germline CDR1 and CDR2: SGHTA and FQGTGA. The CDR3 extends over 14 amino acids. V gave up 5 bases and J gave up 4 bases, with 13 bases separating them.

The genes are TRBV14 and TRBJ2-4, with TRBD2 matching over 11 bases. V lost 0 bases, J lost 1 base, and 11 bases stayed unmatched. This CDR3 has 20 amino acids. Germline V gives CDR1 SGHDN, CDR2 FVKESK. CDR3: CASSQDKVVAGGLAKNIQYF. The CDR3 DNA sequence: TGTGCCAGCAGCCAAGATAAAGTGGTAGCGGGGGGGCTTGCCAAAAACATTCAGTACTTC.

The chain couples TRBV6-1 to TRBJ2-2; the D is unclear. Looked up from germline, CDR1 is MNHNS and CDR2 is SASEGT. This CDR3 contains 15 residues. V dropped 8 bases and J dropped 3 bases, with 16 bases sitting between them. The CDR3 is CASETPGIHTGELFF. CDR3 sequence (DNA): TGTGCCAGCGAGACCCCGGGCATTCACACCGGGGAGCTGTTTTTT.

The chain uses TRBV10-3 and TRBJ2-5; 12 bases are a match to TRBD2. Germline V gene lookup returns CDR1 ENHRY and CDR2 SYGVKD. This CDR3 contains 14 residues. J was trimmed by 3 bases and V by 6 bases; bases with no gene match: 2. The CDR3 loop is CAIRRTSGEETQYF. The CDR3 DNA is TGTGCCATCAGAAGGACTAGCGGGGAAGAGACCCAGTACTTC.

The gene calls are TRBV28 and TRBJ2-7; unclear D gene. CDR3 length: 12 residues. The V gene's germline CDR1 is MDHEN and CDR2 SYDVKM. V was trimmed by 6 bases and J by 4 bases, leaving 10 bases between them. CDR3 nucleotides: TGTGCCAGCAGGCGAAAAGCGTACGAGCAGTACTTC. Its translation: CASRRKAYEQYF.

The J gene is TRBJ2-1, the V gene TRBV4-1; D not certain. The CDR3 is made up of 16 amino acids. V was clipped by 2 bases and J by 0 bases, with 11 bases between them. Germline V gene sequence: CDR1 MGHRA, CDR2 YSYEKL. CDR3 nucleotides: TGCGCCAGCAGCCAACCAGCGCGCAGCTCCTACAATGAGCAGTTCTTC. It codes for CASSQPARSSYNEQFF.

This chain joins TRBV4-3 and TRBJ2-7, with 8 bases fitting TRBD2. The germline CDR1 and CDR2 sequences are LGHNA and YSLEER. The CDR3 extends over 17 amino acids. The trim removed 0 bases at V and 2 bases at J, leaving 9 bases unmatched. DNA for the CDR3: TGCGCCAGCAGCCAAGATCTAAGCGGGAGTTTCCCCTACGAGCAGTACTTC. It is translated as CASSQDLSGSFPYEQYF.